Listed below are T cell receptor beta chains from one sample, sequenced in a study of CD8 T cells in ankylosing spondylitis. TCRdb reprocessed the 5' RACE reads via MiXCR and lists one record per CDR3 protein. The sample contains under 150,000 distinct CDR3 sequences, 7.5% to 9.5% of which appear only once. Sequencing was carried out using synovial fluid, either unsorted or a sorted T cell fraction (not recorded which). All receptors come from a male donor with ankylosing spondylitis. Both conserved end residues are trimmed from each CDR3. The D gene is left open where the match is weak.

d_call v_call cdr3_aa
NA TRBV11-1 ASTPLPHRDGHNSPLH
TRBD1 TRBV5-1 ASSSTGADTEAF
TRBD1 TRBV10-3 AISQGATEAF
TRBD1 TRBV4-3 ASSQEEGAYQPQH
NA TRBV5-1 ASSSPPSDTEAF
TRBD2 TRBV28 ASSSPSGGAVNTQY
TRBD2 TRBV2 ASTGTTSGGRPYNEQF
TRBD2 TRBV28 ASSLRSGGSYTDTQY
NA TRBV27 ASSPTRALPAYEQY
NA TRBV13 ASSLKGPETQY